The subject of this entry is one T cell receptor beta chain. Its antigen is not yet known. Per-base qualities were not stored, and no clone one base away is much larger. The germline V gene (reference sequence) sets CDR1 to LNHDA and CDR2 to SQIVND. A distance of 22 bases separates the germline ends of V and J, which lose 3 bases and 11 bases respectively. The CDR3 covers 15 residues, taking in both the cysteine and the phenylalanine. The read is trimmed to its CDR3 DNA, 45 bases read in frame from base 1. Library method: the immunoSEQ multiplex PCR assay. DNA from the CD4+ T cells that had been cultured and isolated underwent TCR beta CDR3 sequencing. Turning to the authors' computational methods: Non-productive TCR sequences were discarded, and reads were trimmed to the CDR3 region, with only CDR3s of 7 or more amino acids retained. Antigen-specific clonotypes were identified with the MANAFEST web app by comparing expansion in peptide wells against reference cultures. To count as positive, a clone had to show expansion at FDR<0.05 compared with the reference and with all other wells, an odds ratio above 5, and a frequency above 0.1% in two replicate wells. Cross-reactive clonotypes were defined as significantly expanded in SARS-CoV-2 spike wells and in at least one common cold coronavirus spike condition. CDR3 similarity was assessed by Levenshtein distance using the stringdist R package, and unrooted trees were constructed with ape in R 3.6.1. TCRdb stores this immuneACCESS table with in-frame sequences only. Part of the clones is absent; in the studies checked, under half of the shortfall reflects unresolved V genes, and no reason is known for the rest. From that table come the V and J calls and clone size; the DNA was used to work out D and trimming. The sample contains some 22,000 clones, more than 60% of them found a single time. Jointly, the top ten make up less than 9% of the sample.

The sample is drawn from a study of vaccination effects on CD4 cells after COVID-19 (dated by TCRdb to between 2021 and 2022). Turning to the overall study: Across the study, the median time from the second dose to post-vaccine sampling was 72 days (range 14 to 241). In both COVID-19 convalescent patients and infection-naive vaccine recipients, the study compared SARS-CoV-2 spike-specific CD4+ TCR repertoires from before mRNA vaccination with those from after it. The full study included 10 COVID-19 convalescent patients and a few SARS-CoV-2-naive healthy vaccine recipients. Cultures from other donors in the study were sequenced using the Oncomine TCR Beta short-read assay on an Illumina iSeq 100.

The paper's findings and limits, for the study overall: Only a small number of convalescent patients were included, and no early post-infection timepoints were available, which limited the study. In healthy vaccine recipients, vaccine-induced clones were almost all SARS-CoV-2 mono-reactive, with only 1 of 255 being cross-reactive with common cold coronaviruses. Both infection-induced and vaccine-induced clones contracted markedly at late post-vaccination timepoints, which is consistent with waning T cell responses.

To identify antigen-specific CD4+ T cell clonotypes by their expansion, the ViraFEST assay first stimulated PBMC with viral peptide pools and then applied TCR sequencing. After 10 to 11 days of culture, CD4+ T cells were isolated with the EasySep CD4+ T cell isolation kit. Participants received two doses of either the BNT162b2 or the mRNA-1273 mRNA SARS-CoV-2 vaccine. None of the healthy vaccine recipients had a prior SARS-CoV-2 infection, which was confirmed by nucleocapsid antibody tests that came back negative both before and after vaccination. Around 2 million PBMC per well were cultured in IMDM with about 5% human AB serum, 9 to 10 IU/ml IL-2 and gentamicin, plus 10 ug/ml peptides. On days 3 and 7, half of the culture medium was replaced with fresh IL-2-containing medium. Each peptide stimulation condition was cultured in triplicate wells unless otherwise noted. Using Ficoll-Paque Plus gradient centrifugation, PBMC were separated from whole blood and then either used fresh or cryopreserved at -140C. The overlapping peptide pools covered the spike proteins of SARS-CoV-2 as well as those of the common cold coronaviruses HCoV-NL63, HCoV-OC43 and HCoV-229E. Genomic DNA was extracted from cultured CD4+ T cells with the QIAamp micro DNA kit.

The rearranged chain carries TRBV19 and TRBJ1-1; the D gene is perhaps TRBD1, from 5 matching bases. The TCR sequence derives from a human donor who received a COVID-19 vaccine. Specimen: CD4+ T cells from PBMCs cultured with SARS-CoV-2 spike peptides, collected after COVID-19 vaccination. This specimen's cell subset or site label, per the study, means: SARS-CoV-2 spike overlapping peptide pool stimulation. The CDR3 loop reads CASSISWGFGEAAFF. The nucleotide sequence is TGTGCCAGTAGTATTTCGTGGGGCTTCGGTGAGGCCGCTTTCTTT.